This TCR beta chain appears in the sequencing data of a study of response to subunit inactivated influenza vaccine. TCRdb redid the calling of the RT-PCR reads with MiXCR, one entry per CDR3 protein. This repertoire shows a few hundred thousand distinct CDR3 sequences, approximately 9.9% found once; its top ten account for 12%. Germline V lookup: CDR1 SGHAT, CDR2 FQDESV (reference sequence). This CDR3 has 13 residues. V dropped 5 bases and J dropped 2 bases, with 9 bases sitting between them. The sample consisted of PBMCs from blood, taken 45 days after vaccination. V and J are TRBV11-1 and TRBJ2-5; unclear D gene. This clonotype was obtained from a man between 45 and 60 years old who received an inactivated influenza vaccine. CDR3 sequence: CASSPLPQETQYF. DNA of the CDR3: TGTGCCAGCAGCCCGTTACCTCAAGAGACCCAGTACTTC.